The T cell receptor (beta chain) under discussion was sequenced for a study of blood T cell repertoires in COVID-19 (dated by TCRdb to 2018 to 2020). Regarding the study in general: Samples from collaborators originated in the United States, Italy and Spain and spanned both the acute and convalescent phases of COVID-19. The material from the prospective study consisted of cDNA or gDNA derived from T cells, B-cell-depleted T cells, or PBMCs. Where HLA class I and class II types were available, the types were taken from metadata supplied by the sample provider, not from assay-based typing. Deeply sampled blood TCRbeta repertoires from subjects exposed to, actively infected with, or recovered from COVID-19 were included in the dataset. Nearly every sample came with metadata listing a de-identified subject ID, COVID-19 status, age in years and sex. Samples came from the ongoing ImmuneRACE study (first 160 participants) plus 1,254 subjects from 6 global collaborators. The repertoires were released in a freely available public database intended as a resource for research on the immune response to SARS-CoV-2.

The junction carries 15 bases between V and J, which are trimmed by 1 base and 6 bases respectively. The CDR3 holds 16 amino acids from the cysteine to the phenylalanine. Only the CDR3 portion is preserved as DNA: 48 bases, with reading frame beginning at the first base. CDR1 SGHTA and CDR2 FQGNSA were looked up in the germline V gene. TCRbeta CDR3 regions were amplified from genomic DNA using the immunoSEQ Assay, a bias-controlled multiplex PCR. In the original analysis: The number of nucleated cells in each sample was estimated from the amplification of reference gene primers within the assay. Sequence reads were collapsed and filtered to measure the absolute abundance of every unique TCRbeta CDR3 rearrangement. Productive Simpson clonality was computed per sample as the square root of Simpson's diversity index over productive rearrangements. TCRdb obtained this table from immuneACCESS and retained in-frame rearrangements with V and J assigned. These tables miss some clones; where compared with another copy, unresolved V genes account for less than half of the shortfall, and the remainder is unexplained. V, J and clone size derive from that table, while D and trimming were established from the DNA sequence. In this sample the table shows 90,000 to 130,000 clones, over 80% of which occur a single time. The top ten hold 0.83% of the sample.

The collaborating institutions used their own protocols to collect whole blood in K2EDTA tubes. For TCRbeta analysis, collaborators shipped samples in one of three forms: frozen whole blood, isolated PBMCs, or DNA extracted from either of those sample types. In the case of this clone: The antigen it binds to is not known. Per-nucleotide qualities are absent, and no much larger clonotype sits a single base away.

The paper's findings and limits, for the study overall: Clinical and demographic metadata were provided uncurated, with the amount varying by source and participant.

This clonotype originated in a woman between 65 and 79 years old with acute or convalescent COVID-19. Recombination linked TRBV7-2 to TRBJ1-4, with a tentative D gene TRBD1 over 6 matching bases. The sequenced sample was peripheral blood. Here the CDR3 is given as CASSLGRGGAYEKLFF. The sequence in DNA is TGTGCCAGCAGCTTAGGCAGAGGGGGGGCATATGAAAAACTGTTTTTT. The reference TRBV7-2 and TRBJ1-4 proteins fill in what lies around the CDR3, so the full variable domain reads GAGVSQSPSNKVTEKGKDVELRCDPISGHTALYWYRQSLGQGLEFLIYFQGNSAPDKSGLPSDRFSAERTGGSVSTLTIQRTQQEDSAVYLCASSLGRGGAYEKLFFGSGTQLSVL.